This T cell receptor (beta chain) was recovered during a study of OX40 agonist ivuxolimab in advanced cancers. About the research overall: Prior anti-PD-1, anti-PD-L1 or anti-CTLA-4 therapy was allowed; less than 45% had some.

Libraries were prepared by immunoSEQ multiplex PCR; TCRdb keeps only in-frame clonotypes and omits some of them. The sample consists of approximately 70,000 clones, just over 85% of them appearing once. CDR1 and CDR2 (germline): MNHNY, SVGAGI (reference sequence). V was shortened by 4 bases and J by 2 bases, with 12 bases between the two germline ends. CDR3 length: 14 residues. Cycle 7 day 1, cycle 4 day 1, and baseline were the timepoints at which blood was sampled. On this clone itself: As yet, its antigen is unknown.

Findings of the study overall: There was clonal expansion of CD4+ and CD8+ blood T cells by week 6 at 0.1 to 3.0 mg/kg.

The source was CD4+ or CD8+ T cells sorted from blood, collected in a trial of the OX40 agonist ivuxolimab. V and J are TRBV6-6 and TRBJ2-7; D possibly corresponds to TRBD1 (5 bases). This clonotype originated in an adult with an advanced solid tumor such as melanoma, head and neck, liver or kidney cancer. CDR3 region: CASSSHDSTYEQYF. The DNA for the CDR3 is TGTGCCAGCAGTTCCCACGACAGCACCTACGAGCAGTACTTC.